The 8 T cell receptor beta chains given below trace back to one sample, sequenced in a study of T cell repertoires in cytomegalovirus infection. One entry per CDR3 protein results from TCRdb running MiXCR on the reads. Found here are 450,000 to 550,000 distinct CDR3 sequences, 40% to 50% of them singletons; the top ten hold about 45%. The antigens these receptors bind are not known. This material consisted of cultured PBMCs, taken from culture after CMV antigen stimulation. The receptors were sampled from a human donor in good health (CMV status not recorded). Some clones in this sample may be carry-over from other donors' samples.

V and J are TRBV7-7 and TRBJ2-5; tentatively, D is TRBD2 (6 bases). V dropped 5 bases and J dropped 1 base, with 14 bases sitting between them. Germline-derived CDR1 and CDR2 are SSHAT and FNYEAQ (reference sequence). The CDR3 extends over 15 amino acids. The CDR3: CASSPTVAAQETQYF. CDR3 DNA sequence: TGTGCCAGCAGCCCGACTGTAGCGGCCCAAGAGACCCAGTACTTC.

The V gene is TRBV7-4, the J gene TRBJ2-1, with 9 positions matching TRBD2. Germline assignment: CDR1 SGHVT and CDR2 SQSDAQ. After removal of 7 bases from V and 5 bases from J, the junction contained 6 bases not matched to a gene. This CDR3 region has 14 residues. CDR3 in DNA: TGTGCCAGCATTAGCGGGAGTTTCGACAATGAGCAGTTCTTC. Translating it yields CASISGSFDNEQFF.

This rearrangement joins TRBV2 to TRBJ2-5; 9 nucleotides agree with TRBD2. The CDR3 loop spans 15 amino acids. Germline loops: CDR1 SNHLY, CDR2 FYNNEI. After removal of 4 bases from V and 4 bases from J, the junction contained 7 bases not matched to a gene. The CDR3 region has the DNA TGTGCCAGCAGTGGGGACCGGACTAGCGCAGAGACCCAGTACTTC. Translated: CASSGDRTSAETQYF.

The rearrangement links TRBV2 to TRBJ1-1, with 8 positions matching TRBD1. From germline, CDR1 is SNHLY and CDR2 FYNNEI. CDR3 length: 16 residues. With 1 base clipped from V and 2 bases from J, the junction kept 6 bases outside the gene matches. CDR3 DNA sequence: TGTGCCAGCAGTGAAGAGGGACAGGCAGGAAACACTGAAGCTTTCTTT. Amino acid sequence: CASSEEGQAGNTEAFF.

This clonotype showed up many times. The chain is built from TRBV6-5 and TRBJ2-1, with 7 bases aligning to TRBD2. CDR1 is MNHEY, CDR2 SVGAGI, per germline. With 3 bases clipped from V and 3 bases from J, the junction kept 2 bases outside the gene matches. This CDR3 region has 14 residues. The CDR3 DNA reads as TGTGCCAGCAGTTATGGCGGGAGCTACAATGAGCAGTTCTTC. It translates to CASSYGGSYNEQFF.

The chain carries TRBV19 and TRBJ1-5; tentatively, D is TRBD1 (6 bases). CDR3 size: 15 residues. V was cut by 3 bases and J by 5 bases, with 14 bases left in between. Germline V gene data show CDR1 as LNHDA and CDR2 as SQIVND (reference sequence). CDR3 amino acids: CASSMSRGPYQPQHF. The CDR3 nucleotides are TGTGCCAGTAGTATGAGCAGGGGTCCTTATCAGCCCCAGCATTTT.

V and J are TRBV7-2 and TRBJ2-3; D is ambiguous. CDR1 and CDR2 (germline): SGHTA, FQGNSA. The CDR3 sequence is 15 residues long. The V gene lost 5 bases and the J gene lost 4 bases, with 16 bases spanning the gap. The CDR3 is CASSPVKNGADTQYF. CDR3 sequence (DNA): TGTGCCAGCAGCCCCGTTAAAAATGGGGCAGATACGCAGTATTTT.

V is TRBV5-1 and J is TRBJ1-4; 8 bases match TRBD1. Germline V gives CDR1 SGHRS, CDR2 YFSETQ. CDR3 length: 14 residues. Trimming took 5 bases from V and 7 from J; bases not matched to a gene: 7. The CDR3 region is CASSPTGGSEKLFF. CDR3 coding DNA: TGCGCCAGCAGTCCAACAGGGGGAAGTGAAAAACTGTTTTTT.